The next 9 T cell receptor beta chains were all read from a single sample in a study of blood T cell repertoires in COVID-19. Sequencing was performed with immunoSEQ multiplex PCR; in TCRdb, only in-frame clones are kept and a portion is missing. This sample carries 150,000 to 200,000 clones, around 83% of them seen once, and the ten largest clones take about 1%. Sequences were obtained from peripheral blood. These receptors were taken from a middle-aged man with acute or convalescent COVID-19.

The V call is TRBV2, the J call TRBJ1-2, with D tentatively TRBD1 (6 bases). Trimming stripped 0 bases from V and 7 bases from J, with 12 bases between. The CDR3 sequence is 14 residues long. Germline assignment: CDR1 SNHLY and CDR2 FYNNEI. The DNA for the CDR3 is TGTGCCAGCAGTGAAGCGCGAGGGGGTGGTGGCTACACCTTC. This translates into CASSEARGGGGYTF.

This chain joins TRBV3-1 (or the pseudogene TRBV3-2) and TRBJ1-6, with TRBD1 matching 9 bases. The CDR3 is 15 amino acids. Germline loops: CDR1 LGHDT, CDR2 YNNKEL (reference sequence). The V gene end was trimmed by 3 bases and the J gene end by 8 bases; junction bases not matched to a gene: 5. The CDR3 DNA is TGTGCCAGCAGCCAGGTGGGGGACAGGGATTCACCCCTCCACTTT. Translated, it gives CASSQVGDRDSPLHF.

The CDR3 is CAWSEGQGYGYTF. Here the CDR3 DNA reads TGTGCCTGGAGTGAGGGCCAGGGTTATGGCTACACCTTC. The gene calls are TRBV30 and TRBJ1-2; TRBD1 might be the D (5 bases). The ends were cut back, 1 base at V and 5 bases at J, with 11 bases in the middle. CDR1 and CDR2 from the germline V gene are GTSNPN and SVGIG (reference sequence). The CDR3 is made up of 13 amino acids.

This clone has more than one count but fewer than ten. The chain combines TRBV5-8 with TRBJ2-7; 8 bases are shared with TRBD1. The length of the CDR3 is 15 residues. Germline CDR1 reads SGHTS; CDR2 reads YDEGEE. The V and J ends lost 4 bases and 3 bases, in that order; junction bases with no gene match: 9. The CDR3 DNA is TGTGCCAGCAGCCACCAGGGACAGGTAGACTACGAGCAGTACTTC. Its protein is CASSHQGQVDYEQYF.

CDR3 loop: CATSRVAASQETQYF. In DNA form, the CDR3 reads TGTGCCACCAGCAGAGTAGCGGCCAGCCAAGAGACCCAGTACTTC. The V call is TRBV15, the J call TRBJ2-5; D is possibly TRBD2 (6 bases). V was shortened by 1 base and J by 1 base, with 10 bases between the two germline ends. The CDR3 is made up of 15 amino acids. Germline values: CDR1 LNHNV, CDR2 YYDKDF (reference sequence).

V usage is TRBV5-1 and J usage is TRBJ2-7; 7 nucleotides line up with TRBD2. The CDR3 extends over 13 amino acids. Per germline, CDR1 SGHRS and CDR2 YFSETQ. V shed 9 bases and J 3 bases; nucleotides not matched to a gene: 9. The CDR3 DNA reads TGCGCCACTGCGGGAGCCCGCTACTACGAGCAGTACTTC. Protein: CATAGARYYEQYF.

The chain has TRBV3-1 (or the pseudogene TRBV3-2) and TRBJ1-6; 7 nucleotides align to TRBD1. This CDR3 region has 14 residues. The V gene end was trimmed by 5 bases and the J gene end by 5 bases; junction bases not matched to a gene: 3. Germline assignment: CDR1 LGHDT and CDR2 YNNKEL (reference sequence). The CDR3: CASSLGTDNSPLHF. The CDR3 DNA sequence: TGTGCCAGCAGCTTGGGGACAGATAATTCACCCCTCCACTTT.

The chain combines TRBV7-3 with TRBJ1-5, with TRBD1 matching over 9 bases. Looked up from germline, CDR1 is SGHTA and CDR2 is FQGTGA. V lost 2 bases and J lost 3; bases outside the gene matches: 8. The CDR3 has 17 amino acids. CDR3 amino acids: CASSLLWGQGHNQPQHF. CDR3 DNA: TGTGCCAGCAGCTTATTGTGGGGACAGGGCCACAATCAGCCCCAGCATTTT.

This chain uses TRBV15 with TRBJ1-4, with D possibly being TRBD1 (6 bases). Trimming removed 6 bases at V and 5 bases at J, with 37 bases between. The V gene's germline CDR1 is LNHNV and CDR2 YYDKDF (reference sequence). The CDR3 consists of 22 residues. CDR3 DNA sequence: TGTGCCACCAGACCGTCCCATTTAGACAGGTTTCTACACCCTCAAGAAAATGAAAAACTGTTTTTT. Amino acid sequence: CATRPSHLDRFLHPQENEKLFF.